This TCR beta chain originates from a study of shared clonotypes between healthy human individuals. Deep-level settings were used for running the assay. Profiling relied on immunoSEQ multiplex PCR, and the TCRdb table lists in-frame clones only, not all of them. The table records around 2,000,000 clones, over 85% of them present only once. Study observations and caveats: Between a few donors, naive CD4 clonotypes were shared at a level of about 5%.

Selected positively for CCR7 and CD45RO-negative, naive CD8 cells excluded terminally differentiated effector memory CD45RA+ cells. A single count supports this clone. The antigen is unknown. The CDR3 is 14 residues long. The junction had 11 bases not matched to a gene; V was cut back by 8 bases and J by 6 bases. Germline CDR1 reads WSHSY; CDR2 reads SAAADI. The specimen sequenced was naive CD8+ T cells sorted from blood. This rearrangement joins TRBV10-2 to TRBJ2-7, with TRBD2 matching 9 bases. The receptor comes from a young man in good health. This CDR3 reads CASQEDSGSAEQYF. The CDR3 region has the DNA TGCGCCAGCCAGGAGGATAGCGGGAGTGCCGAGCAGTACTTC.